The rows below give T cell receptor beta chains drawn from one sample of a study of T cell responses to AZD1222 COVID-19 vaccine. Assay used: immunoSEQ multiplex PCR; TCRdb lists only in-frame clones, some missing. The repertoire holds a few hundred thousand clones, with 85% to 95% as singletons. The source was peripheral blood, collected on day 0 of AZD1222 vaccination. The receptors stem from an adult in good health. The CDR3 runs from the conserved cysteine through the conserved F or W. A D gene is named only where the DNA matches it firmly. Only part of the rows carry a size: once, few, many, or a class if the clone is expanded.

size | D | J | V | DNA | CDR3
. | . | TRBJ2-1 | TRBV7-8 | TGTGCCAGCAGCTTAGGAGGGGTCAGGGTTTACAATGAGCAGTTCTTC | CASSLGGVRVYNEQFF
. | . | TRBJ1-5 | TRBV7-3 | TGTGCCAGCAGCTTAGAAAAGGATCAGCCCCAGCATTTT | CASSLEKDQPQHF
. | . | TRBJ1-4 | TRBV28 | TGTGCCAGCAGTTTATTGGGCATTACGGAAAAACTGTTTTTT | CASSLLGITEKLFF
few | . | TRBJ1-1 | TRBV18 | TGTGCCAGCTCACGTAGCGCGGGGAACACTGAAGCTTTCTTT | CASSRSAGNTEAFF
. | TRBD2 | TRBJ2-7 | TRBV12-5 | TGTGCTAGTGGTTTAGACCCGACTAGCGGGGAGGCCTACGAGCAGTACTTC | CASGLDPTSGEAYEQYF
. | . | TRBJ1-1 | TRBV18 | TGTGCCAGCTCACTTCAGGGGAAAGGGACTGAAGCTTTCTTT | CASSLQGKGTEAFF
. | . | TRBJ2-2 | TRBV7-6 | TGTGCCAGCAGCTTCGGACCCACCGGGGAGCTGTTTTTT | CASSFGPTGELFF
. | . | TRBJ2-7 | TRBV4-1 | TGCGCCAGCAGCCACGGGACATCCTACGAGCAGTACTTC | CASSHGTSYEQYF
. | . | TRBJ2-7 | TRBV2 | TGTGCCAGCAGGGGCAGGGGGGGCGAGCAGTACTTC | CASRGRGGEQYF
. | . | TRBJ2-1 | TRBV6-5 | TGTGCCAGCGGGGACGGACCCTACTACAATGAGCAGTTCTTC | CASGDGPYYNEQFF
. | TRBD2 | TRBJ2-1 | TRBV9 | TGTGCCAGCAGCCCCCCCCGGGCTAGCGGGAAAAGTGAGCAGTTCTTC | CASSPPRASGKSEQFF
. | . | TRBJ2-3 | TRBV5-6 | TGTGCCAGCAGCTTGGGGGGACGGACTAGCACAGATACGCAGTATTTT | CASSLGGRTSTDTQYF
. | . | TRBJ1-5 | TRBV5-1 | TGCGCCAGCAGCTTGGCGGGGGCAAGCAATCAGCCCCAGCATTTT | CASSLAGASNQPQHF
. | TRBD2 | TRBJ2-1 | TRBV5-1 | TGCGCCAGCACCGCGGGGGGTGGACTATACAATGAGCAGTTCTTC | CASTAGGGLYNEQFF
. | . | TRBJ1-5 | TRBV5-1 | TGCGCCAGCAGCCCGGAGGGCAATCAGCCCCAGCATTTT | CASSPEGNQPQHF
. | . | TRBJ1-2 | TRBV5-8 | TGTGCCAGCACCACGAGAAGGGAGTATGGCTACACCTTC | CASTTRREYGYTF
. | . | TRBJ1-4 | TRBV28 | TGTGCCACCCTAAAAGAAGGCGCCAATGAAAAACTGTTTTTT | CATLKEGANEKLFF
. | TRBD2 | TRBJ2-2 | TRBV7-2 | TGTGCCAGCAGCCCCAGCCTAGCGGGAGCTTACACCGGGGAGCTGTTTTTT | CASSPSLAGAYTGELFF
. | . | TRBJ2-3 | TRBV5-1 | TGCGCCAGCAGCTTGGCCACAGATACGCAGTATTTT | CASSLATDTQYF
once | . | TRBJ1-2 | TRBV28 | TGTGCCAGCAGTCCCAGACCCTTCGGCTACACCTTC | CASSPRPFGYTF
. | . | TRBJ2-1 | TRBV7-3 | TGTGCCAGCAGCTTAAGTTATAACAATGAGCAGTTCTTC | CASSLSYNNEQFF
. | TRBD2 | TRBJ2-6 | TRBV5-6 | TGTGCCAGCAGCTGGGGAGGGATAACCTCTGGGGCCAACGTCCTGACTTTC | CASSWGGITSGANVLTF
. | TRBD1 | TRBJ2-1 | TRBV27 | TGTGCCAGCAGTTTATCGGCAGGGGGCTATCGGAATGAGCAGTTCTTC | CASSLSAGGYRNEQFF
. | . | TRBJ2-3 | TRBV4-3 | TGCGCCAGCACAAAAGGAGGGGGGGGAGGCACAGATACGCAGTATTTT | CASTKGGGGGTDTQYF
. | . | TRBJ2-7 | TRBV15 | TGTGCCACCAGCAGAGCAGGGTCCATCTCCTACGAGCAGTACTTC | CATSRAGSISYEQYF
. | . | TRBJ2-2 | TRBV14 | TGTGCCAGCAGCCCTACCCGGGCCGGGGAGCTGTTTTTT | CASSPTRAGELFF
. | TRBD2 | TRBJ2-7 | TRBV6-2/TRBV6-3 | TGTGCCAGCAGCCCCCGTCAGGGACTACTTCCCTACGAGCAGTACTTC | CASSPRQGLLPYEQYF
. | . | TRBJ2-7 | TRBV28 | TGTGCCAGCAGTGATAGGGGGGGCTACGAGCAGTACTTC | CASSDRGGYEQYF
. | . | TRBJ2-1 | TRBV9 | TGTGCCAGCAGCGTACAGGGGCCAAACAATGAGCAGTTCTTC | CASSVQGPNNEQFF
. | TRBD2 | TRBJ2-4 | TRBV6-2/TRBV6-3 | TGTGCCAGCAGCTCCCGACTAGCGGGGGGGCATCAAAACATTCAGTACTTC | CASSSRLAGGHQNIQYF
. | TRBD2 | TRBJ2-7 | TRBV3-1/TRBV3-2 | TGTGCCAGCAGCCCCCCGGGGCTAGCGGGGGTTGAGCAGTACTTC | CASSPPGLAGVEQYF
. | TRBD1 | TRBJ1-1 | TRBV4-1 | TGCGCCAGCAGCCAAGTACAGGGGGCAAATGAAGCTTTCTTT | CASSQVQGANEAFF
. | . | TRBJ1-6 | TRBV11-2 | TGTGCCAGCAGCCCCATGGCGGGAGGGCTCCACTTT | CASSPMAGGLHF
. | . | TRBJ1-1 | TRBV5-1 | TGCGCCAGCAGCTTATCGGGGACTGAAGCTTTCTTT | CASSLSGTEAFF
. | . | TRBJ1-4 | TRBV20-1 | TGCAGTGCTAGTGGCAGGGACGGTGAAAAACTGTTTTTT | CSASGRDGEKLFF
. | TRBD1 | TRBJ1-3 | TRBV6-2/TRBV6-3 | TGTGCCAGCAGTTACGCGGGACAGCTCCCGAAGAACACCATATATTTT | CASSYAGQLPKNTIYF
. | TRBD2 | TRBJ2-7 | TRBV5-4 | TGTGCCAGCATACGGGAGGTCCCCTACGAGCAGTACTTC | CASIREVPYEQYF
. | . | TRBJ1-1 | TRBV5-4 | TGTGCCAGCAGCGGAAAGGTGAACACTGAAGCTTTCTTT | CASSGKVNTEAFF
. | . | TRBJ1-5 | TRBV6-5 | TGTGCCAGCAGTTACGAGTTCAATCAGCCCCAGCATTTT | CASSYEFNQPQHF
. | . | TRBJ2-7 | TRBV7-2 | TGTGCCAGCAGCTCTTCTAGCGCCTACGAGCAGTACTTC | CASSSSSAYEQYF
. | . | TRBJ1-4 | TRBV2 | TGTGCCAGCAGTCGGAACGTGGTGGGTGAAAAACTGTTTTTT | CASSRNVVGEKLFF
. | . | TRBJ1-5 | TRBV2 | TGTGCCAGCAGTCGACAATCGCGGAATCAGCCCCAGCATTTT | CASSRQSRNQPQHF
. | . | TRBJ1-1 | TRBV4-1 | TGCGCCAGCAGCCAAGATACATTGAACACTGAAGCTTTCTTT | CASSQDTLNTEAFF
. | . | TRBJ1-6 | TRBV2 | TGTGCCAGCAGTGGAGGGGACAAGTTTGTTTCACCCCTCCACTTT | CASSGGDKFVSPLHF
. | . | TRBJ2-7 | TRBV28 | TGTGCCAGTAGACAGGACAACTACGAGCAGTACTTC | CASRQDNYEQYF
. | . | TRBJ2-7 | TRBV21-1 | TGTGCCAGCAGCAAAGGGGACAGGGCCACCTACGAGCAGTACTTC | CASSKGDRATYEQYF
. | . | TRBJ2-6 | TRBV1 | TGCACCAGCAGTAGTCGGGCCAACGTCCTGACTTTC | CTSSSRANVLTF
. | TRBD1 | TRBJ1-6 | TRBV5-4 | TGTGCCAGCAGTGAACGGGACAGCCGGTATTCACCCCTCCACTTT | CASSERDSRYSPLHF
. | . | TRBJ2-1 | TRBV2 | TGTGCCAGCTTGCTAGCCGGGGATGAGCAGTTCTTC | CASLLAGDEQFF
. | . | TRBJ1-2 | TRBV24-1 | TGTGCCACCAGTGATTTCTATGGCTACACCTTC | CATSDFYGYTF
. | . | TRBJ1-3 | TRBV9 | TGTGCCAGCAGCGTAGCTCCGGCAGGAAACTCTGGAAACACCATATATTTT | CASSVAPAGNSGNTIYF
. | . | TRBJ1-5 | TRBV16 | TGTGCCAGCAGCCAACTCGGGACGGCGAATCAGCCCCAGCATTTT | CASSQLGTANQPQHF
. | TRBD1 | TRBJ2-1 | TRBV28 | TGTGCCAGCAGTTCAGAACAGGGGGCAAAGGGGAATGAGCAGTTCTTC | CASSSEQGAKGNEQFF
. | TRBD2 | TRBJ2-1 | TRBV5-1 | TGCGCCAGCAGCTTGGCCGCTAGCGGGAGGGCCTTCAATGAGCAGTTCTTC | CASSLAASGRAFNEQFF
. | . | TRBJ1-1 | TRBV29-1 | TGCAGCGTTGGGGGACGGAACACTGAAGCTTTCTTT | CSVGGRNTEAFF
. | . | TRBJ1-6 | TRBV19 | TGTGCCAGCACAGGGCTAGGAAATTCACCCCTCCACTTT | CASTGLGNSPLHF
few | . | TRBJ2-7 | TRBV19 | TGTGCCAGTAGTATTGGGGACGTCTACGAGCAGTACTTC | CASSIGDVYEQYF
. | . | TRBJ2-3 | TRBV9 | TGTGCCAGCAGCGTAGAGGGGCCTTTCGTCACAGATACGCAGTATTTT | CASSVEGPFVTDTQYF
. | . | TRBJ2-7 | TRBV28 | TGTGCCAGCAGTGACGGCGGCCCAGGGTACGAGCAGTACTTC | CASSDGGPGYEQYF
once | . | TRBJ1-6 | TRBV2 | TGTGCCAGCAGTCCACCGGGGGGGGCCCTCCACTTT | CASSPPGGALHF